This T cell receptor beta chain was sequenced for a study of OX40 agonist ivuxolimab in advanced cancers. Looking at the study overall: Ivuxolimab was an agonistic, fully human IgG2 monoclonal antibody directed against OX40 (CD134), a costimulatory receptor. The paper describes the monotherapy dose-escalation part (N ≈ 51 patients) of the phase I trial of ivuxolimab. The point of sequencing TCRbeta in the periphery was to test whether ivuxolimab changed TCR sequence diversity and drove clonal T-cell expansion. Intravenous ivuxolimab was administered to patients every 2 weeks at six dose levels: 0.01, 0.1, 0.3, 1.5, 3 and 10 mg/kg. Patients were allowed to have had prior anti-PD-1, anti-PD-L1 or anti-CTLA-4 therapy, and about 40% of the dose-escalation patients had been treated with checkpoint inhibitors. Of the roughly 54 patients in dose escalation, 19 had hepatocellular carcinoma, some 15 had melanoma, 9 had renal cell carcinoma and 9 had head and neck cancer. Three dose-escalation patients achieved partial responses, one with hepatocellular carcinoma and two with cutaneous melanoma. A male proportion of 82.7% and a mean age of around 60 years, ranging from 23 to 79, were recorded for the dose-escalation cohort. What the study reported, not specific to this receptor: The antigen specificity of the clonally expanded peripheral T cells was not determined. Low levels of normalized T-cell clonal expansion were also shown by some nonresponding patients. At doses of 0.1 to 3.0 mg/kg, clonal expansion of both CD4+ and CD8+ blood T cells was observed from baseline to week 6. In the 0.1-3.0 mg/kg groups, partial responders had among the lowest normalized peripheral clonal expansion, particularly in CD8+ T cells. After ivuxolimab, expanded clones were on average more numerous among CD8+ T cells than among CD4+ T cells.

Genomic DNA was extracted from sorted cells for sequencing of the TCRbeta CDR3 region. The immunoSEQ Assay was used for sequencing of TCRbeta CDR3 regions. TCRdb obtained this table from immuneACCESS and retained in-frame rearrangements with V and J assigned. These tables miss some clones; where compared with another copy, unresolved V genes account for less than half of the shortfall, and the remainder is unexplained. The table for this sample lists over 40,000 clones; around four fifths of them were counted only once. The ten largest clones add up to approximately 2.6% of the sample. Patients with autoimmune disease history or receiving systemic immunosuppression were excluded from the trial. In every dose cohort, peripheral blood was drawn for TCR sequencing at baseline, cycle 4 day 1, and cycle 7 day 1. The samples were drawn from a first-in-human, open-label, multicenter phase I dose-escalation trial of ivuxolimab. The trial enrolled adults with locally advanced or metastatic head and neck squamous cell, hepatocellular, melanoma or renal cell carcinoma. Before TCR sequencing, CD4+ T cells and CD8+ T cells were sorted from peripheral blood as separate populations.

Note on this clone: This receptor's antigen is unknown. Per-base qualities were not stored, and no clone one base away is much larger.

This specimen consisted of CD4+ or CD8+ T cells sorted from blood, obtained in a trial of the OX40 agonist ivuxolimab. The source of this sequence is an adult with an advanced solid tumor such as melanoma, head and neck, liver or kidney cancer.

The CDR3 region: CASSQSRATASYEQYF. The DNA sequence follows: TGCGCCAGCAGCCAATCGAGAGCGACAGCTTCCTACGAGCAGTACTTC. The receptor chain draws on TRBV4-1 and TRBJ2-7; matching of 5 bases hints at TRBD1 as the D gene. Trimming takes 2 bases from V and 1 base from J, and the germline ends sit 15 bases apart. The CDR3 runs 16 residues from the cysteine to the phenylalanine. Only the CDR3 portion is preserved as DNA: 48 bases, with reading frame beginning at the first base. Per the germline V gene, MGHRA is the CDR1 and YSYEKL is the CDR2.